The 31 T cell receptor beta chains in this list originate from one sample, sequenced in a study of T cells in localized non-small cell lung cancer (dated by TCRdb to the early 2020s). The library was generated by the immunoSEQ multiplex PCR assay. TCRdb limited this immuneACCESS table to in-frame rearrangements with V and J called. A share of clones is missing; checked studies link under half to unresolved V genes, and the rest is unexplained. Within this sample are fewer than 100,000 clones, with around 81% of them counted one time only. The ten top clones hold 7.5% to 10% of the sample. The sample consisted of peripheral blood, taken before any cancer treatment. These receptors originate from a female donor aged 60 or older with stage I lung adenocarcinoma.

This CDR3 reads CSVDSDREETQYF. In DNA, the CDR3 is TGCAGCGTTGACTCGGACAGGGAAGAGACCCAGTACTTC. The chain employs TRBV29-1 and TRBJ2-5; 8 nucleotides align to TRBD1. The CDR3 consists of 13 residues. The V and J ends lost 3 bases and 3 bases, in that order; junction bases with no gene match: 3. CDR1 and CDR2 from the germline V gene are SQVTM and ANQGSEA.

This chain joins TRBV6-1 and TRBJ2-1, with 7 bases that match TRBD1. This CDR3 has 17 residues. Germline values: CDR1 MNHNS, CDR2 SASEGT. J was trimmed by 3 bases and V by 3 bases; bases with no gene match: 11. The CDR3 loop is CASSDSGGSFLYNEQFF. CDR3 nucleotides: TGTGCCAGCAGTGATTCAGGGGGATCGTTCCTCTACAATGAGCAGTTCTTC.

The chain has TRBV29-1 and TRBJ1-2; perhaps TRBD1 as D (5 bases). The CDR3 covers 11 residues. The V and J ends lost 6 bases and 7 bases respectively, with 12 bases between them. Looked up from germline, CDR1 is SQVTM and CDR2 is ANQGSEA. CDR3 in DNA: TGCAGCGTGCGAGGGGCCTTTGGCTACACCTTC. Translated: CSVRGAFGYTF.

The CDR3 DNA reads TGTGCCAGCAGCGGGCCCCAGGACAGAGGAGGATACACCTTC. Its protein product is CASSGPQDRGGYTF. The chain recombines TRBV9 with TRBJ1-2, with a possible D match to TRBD1 (6 bases). The CDR3 is 14 amino acids. Germline CDR1 reads SGDLS; CDR2 reads YYNGEE. Between the trimmed V and J ends, which lost 3 bases and 11 bases, there was a span of 20 bases.

The CDR3 DNA is TGTGCCAGCTCACCGAATGGGGGTGCCCACTATGGCTACACCTTC. Translation gives CASSPNGGAHYGYTF. The chain joins TRBV18 to TRBJ1-2; TRBD1 is a possible D gene (5 bases). Trimming removed 3 bases at V and 3 bases at J, with 14 bases between. The CDR3 loop spans 15 amino acids. The germline V gene encodes CDR1 KGHSH and CDR2 LQKENI.

The rearrangement joins TRBV7-9 to TRBJ2-7; D remains unclear. The CDR3 length is 14 residues. With 10 bases removed from V and 0 bases from J, the gap between germline ends came to 16 bases. Germline lookup yields CDR1 SEHNR and CDR2 FQNEAQ (reference sequence). CDR3 DNA sequence: TGTGCCACTACCGCTTTTAATCCCTCCTACGAGCAGTACTTC. Residues: CATTAFNPSYEQYF.

This chain links TRBV5-4 with TRBJ2-1; 7 bases align to TRBD1. This CDR3 comprises 15 residues. V shed 4 bases and J 2 bases; nucleotides not matched to a gene: 6. Germline V CDR1 and CDR2: SGHNT, YYREEE (reference sequence). The CDR3, as DNA: TGTGCCAGCAGCAACCGGGACAGAGCCTACAATGAGCAGTTCTTC. Protein sequence: CASSNRDRAYNEQFF.

The genes are TRBV2 and TRBJ2-7; D is uncertain. Per the germline V gene, CDR1 is SNHLY and CDR2 is FYNNEI. The CDR3 runs 13 residues. Trimming shortened V by 5 bases and J by 1 base, and 9 bases separated the two germline ends. CDR3 sequence: CASSRSRSYEQYF. For the CDR3, the DNA is TGTGCCAGCAGTCGGTCCCGATCCTACGAGCAGTACTTC.

J is TRBJ2-1 and V is TRBV13; TRBD2 aligns across 7 bases. Trimming cost V 4 bases and J 5 bases; bases outside gene matches: 17. Germline assignment: CDR1 PRHDT and CDR2 FYEKMQ (reference sequence). This CDR3 is 18 amino acids long. CDR3 in DNA: TGTGCCAGCAGCTCGCGGGGCGCAGCGGGGTATCCCCACAATGAGCAGTTCTTC. Its translation is CASSSRGAAGYPHNEQFF.

This clone qualifies as medium-sized. The chain uses TRBV29-1 and TRBJ1-3; no clear D. CDR1 SQVTM and CDR2 ANQGSEA come from the germline V gene. V shed 2 bases and J shed 4 bases, with 3 bases lying between them. The CDR3 sequence is 11 residues long. The CDR3 loop is CSVEWGNTIYF. CDR3 DNA sequence: TGCAGCGTTGAATGGGGAAACACCATATATTTT.

The chain is built from TRBV6-1 and TRBJ2-5; D is uncertain. V was clipped by 1 base and J by 7 bases, with 13 bases between them. The germline CDR1 and CDR2 sequences are MNHNS and SASEGT. The CDR3 length is 14 residues. The CDR3 DNA reads TGTGCCAGCAGTGAAGAGCCGACGGCCCGGACCCAGTACTTC. Translated: CASSEEPTARTQYF.

The chain recombines TRBV6-6 with TRBJ1-4, with D perhaps TRBD1 (5 bases). Trimming stripped 4 bases from V and 7 bases from J, with 13 bases between. CDR1 is MNHNY, CDR2 SVGAGI, per germline (reference sequence). This CDR3 has 14 residues. CDR3 nucleotides: TGTGCCAGCAGTTGGGGGGGGAGTGGTGAAAAACTGTTTTTT. The encoded protein is CASSWGGSGEKLFF.

The chain couples TRBV7-2 to TRBJ2-1; unclear D gene. V lost 5 bases, J lost 6 bases, and 8 bases lay in between. This CDR3 spans 12 amino acids. Germline V gives CDR1 SGHTA, CDR2 FQGNSA. The DNA of the CDR3 is TGTGCCAGCAGCCTGACCGTCAATGAGCAGTTCTTC. Protein product: CASSLTVNEQFF. The full variable domain, rest sourced from reference TRBV7-2 and TRBJ2-1, is GAGVSQSPSNKVTEKGKDVELRCDPISGHTALYWYRQSLGQGLEFLIYFQGNSAPDKSGLPSDRFSAERTGGSVSTLTIQRTQQEDSAVYLCASSLTVNEQFFGPGTRLTVL.

The gene calls are TRBV6-5 and TRBJ2-7; D is possibly TRBD1 (6 bases). V was trimmed by 6 bases and J by 1 base, leaving 13 bases between them. Germline V gives CDR1 MNHEY, CDR2 SVGAGI. The length of the CDR3 is 14 residues. In DNA, the CDR3 is TGTGCCAGCAGGGAGACAGGATCTTCCTACGAGCAGTACTTC. It translates to CASRETGSSYEQYF.

The V gene is TRBV9, the J gene TRBJ1-1, with no clear D. This CDR3 has 14 amino acids. Germline CDR1 SGDLS, CDR2 YYNGEE. Trimming cost V 4 bases and J 0 bases, with 10 bases left between them. The CDR3 bases are TGTGCCAGCAGCTCCTCGGACCTGAACACTGAAGCTTTCTTT. It encodes CASSSSDLNTEAFF.

Notes on this clone: At one end, the junction sequence differs from germline, possibly due to a read error. J is TRBJ2-5 and V is TRBV5-1; 8 bases are a match to TRBD1. CDR1 SGHRS and CDR2 YFSETQ come from the germline V gene. The length of the CDR3 is 15 residues. The CDR3 here is CASSSTDRDHETQYF. As DNA, the CDR3 is TGCGCCAGCAGCTCCACGGACAGGGACCACGAGACCCAGTACTTC.

This chain joins TRBV11-2 and TRBJ2-1; 7 bases map to TRBD2. The CDR3 is made up of 15 amino acids. The ends lost 3 bases at V and 1 base at J; junction bases unmatched: 3. Germline CDR1 is SGHAT and CDR2 is FQNNGV. CDR3 sequence reads: CASSFHSGSYNEQFF. The CDR3 coding sequence is TGTGCCAGCAGCTTTCATAGCGGGTCCTACAATGAGCAGTTCTTC.

The V call is TRBV14, the J call TRBJ1-1; D may be TRBD1 (5 bases). This CDR3 spans 15 amino acids. V was pared by 4 bases and J by 2 bases, with 14 bases between. The V gene's germline CDR1 is SGHDN and CDR2 FVKESK. CDR3 sequence reads: CASSPIGQGNTEAFF. The CDR3, as DNA: TGTGCCAGCAGCCCGATTGGGCAGGGTAACACTGAAGCTTTCTTT. Full variable domain (missing parts from reference TRBV14 and TRBJ1-1): EAGVTQFPSHSVIEKGQTVTLRCDPISGHDNLYWYRRVMGKEIKFLLHFVKESKQDESGMPNNRFLAERTGGTYSTLKVQPAELEDSGVYFCASSPIGQGNTEAFFGQGTRLTVV.

The chain carries TRBV5-1 and TRBJ2-7; D is perhaps TRBD2 (5 bases). The length of the CDR3 is 13 residues. Germline CDR1 and CDR2: SGHRS and YFSETQ. V was trimmed by 0 bases and J by 3 bases, leaving 7 bases between them. DNA for the CDR3: TGCGCCAGCAGCTTGGCCGGGGTCTACGAGCAGTACTTC. This encodes CASSLAGVYEQYF.

The chain links TRBV5-1 to TRBJ2-6; TRBD1 matches 9 bases. Trimming at V came to 1 base and at J to 3 bases, leaving 8 bases not matched to a gene. The length of the CDR3 is 18 residues. Germline loops: CDR1 SGHRS, CDR2 YFSETQ. As DNA, the CDR3 is TGCGCCAGCAGCTTGTCGGGGACAGGGCCGGGTGGGGCCAACGTCCTGACTTTC. It is translated as CASSLSGTGPGGANVLTF.

The chain joins TRBV6-5 to TRBJ1-2; D is ambiguous. The ends were cut back, 2 bases at V and 8 bases at J, with 21 bases in the middle. Germline V gene sequence: CDR1 MNHEY, CDR2 SVGAGI. This CDR3 contains 16 residues. CDR3 bases: TGTGCCAGCAGTTACCTGGCGACGTCTGGGTATCCCGGCTACACCTTC. The encoded protein is CASSYLATSGYPGYTF.

In its sample, this clone was seen once. V is TRBV15 and J is TRBJ2-3; D is ambiguous. This CDR3 has 17 amino acids. Germline V gene data show CDR1 as LNHNV and CDR2 as YYDKDF (reference sequence). V was clipped by 0 bases and J by 0 bases, with 13 bases between them. The CDR3 DNA follows: TGTGCCACCAGCAGAGATTTTGCTCGCGCCAGCACAGATACGCAGTATTTT. Encoded protein: CATSRDFARASTDTQYF.

The CDR3 sequence: CASSLGHPYYGYTF. CDR3 sequence (DNA): TGCGCCAGCAGCCTAGGACATCCCTACTATGGCTACACCTTC. The rearrangement joins TRBV5-1 to TRBJ1-2; perhaps TRBD1 as D (5 bases). Trimming removed 4 bases at V and 3 bases at J, with 13 bases between. Germline V gives CDR1 SGHRS, CDR2 YFSETQ. The CDR3 spans 14 residues.

The CDR3 DNA is TGTGCCAGCAGCGTAGCTTCGGGGAGCACCTACGAGCAGTACTTC. It yields the protein CASSVASGSTYEQYF. V usage is TRBV9 and J usage is TRBJ2-7; possibly TRBD2 for D (5 bases). The ends were cut back, 0 bases at V and 2 bases at J, with 12 bases in the middle. This CDR3 spans 15 amino acids. The germline V gene has CDR1 SGDLS and CDR2 YYNGEE.

This clone was detected only a few times. The chain is built from TRBV19 and TRBJ1-2, with a tentative D call TRBD1 (5 bases). The CDR3 is made up of 13 amino acids. With 5 bases removed from V and 4 bases from J, the gap between germline ends came to 11 bases. Germline V CDR1 and CDR2: LNHDA, SQIVND (reference sequence). In DNA form, the CDR3 reads TGTGCCAGTAGTCCCCCTAGGGGCTATGGCTACACCTTC. This translates into CASSPPRGYGYTF.

The chain links TRBV19 to TRBJ1-6; 7 bases are a match to TRBD1. Germline CDR1 and CDR2: LNHDA and SQIVND (reference sequence). V shed 1 base, J shed 7 bases, and the junction held 7 bases outside the gene matches. The CDR3 contains 16 residues. The CDR3 DNA reads TGTGCCAGTAGTATAGGGGACAGCCAAGGGAATTCACCCCTCCACTTT. Translated, it gives CASSIGDSQGNSPLHF.

This clone has only a few counts. The chain couples TRBV19 to TRBJ1-1; D remains ambiguous. The V end was cut by 7 bases, the J end by 5 bases, with 11 bases between. The CDR3 sequence is 12 residues long. CDR1 and CDR2 (germline): LNHDA, SQIVND (reference sequence). Here the CDR3 DNA reads TGTGCCAGTATCAGAGGGATGACTGAAGCTTTCTTT. Its protein is CASIRGMTEAFF. Filled out from reference TRBV19 and TRBJ1-1, the complete variable domain reads DGGITQSPKYLFRKEGQNVTLSCEQNLNHDAMYWYRQDPGQGLRLIYYSQIVNDFQKGDIAEGYSVSREKKESFPLTVTSAQKNPTAFYLCASIRGMTEAFFGQGTRLTVV.

This clone appeared a single time. V is TRBV7-2 and J is TRBJ2-3, with TRBD2 identical over 11 bases. Germline V gives CDR1 SGHTA, CDR2 FQGNSA. This CDR3 is 16 amino acids long. J was trimmed by 1 base and V by 1 base; bases with no gene match: 1. The CDR3 protein is CASSLELAGGTDTQYF. CDR3 sequence (DNA): TGTGCCAGCAGCTTAGAACTAGCGGGGGGCACAGATACGCAGTATTTT.

This clone has a handful of counts. The chain links TRBV6-5 to TRBJ1-1; 7 bases fit TRBD1. The CDR3 runs to 14 residues. Trimming at V came to 3 bases and at J to 0 bases, leaving 1 base not matched to a gene. In germline, CDR1 is MNHEY, CDR2 SVGAGI. The CDR3 loop is CASSYDRVNTEAFF. The CDR3 nucleotides read TGTGCCAGCAGTTATGACAGGGTGAACACTGAAGCTTTCTTT.

V is TRBV11-3 and J is TRBJ2-5; 7 positions agree with TRBD1. Per the germline V gene, CDR1 is SGHNT and CDR2 is YENEEA. This CDR3 region has 14 residues. The J segment lost 8 bases and the V segment lost 5 bases, leaving 11 bases of the junction unmatched. The CDR3 loop reads CASSPGDSPSTQYF. CDR3 DNA sequence: TGTGCCAGCAGCCCAGGGGACAGCCCTTCTACCCAGTACTTC.

This chain joins TRBV5-1 and TRBJ2-1; the D gene is possibly TRBD2 (6 bases). V was shortened by 0 bases and J by 0 bases, with 16 bases between the two germline ends. CDR3 size: 18 residues. Germline CDR1 SGHRS, CDR2 YFSETQ. CDR3 sequence reads: CASSLVPGLKSSYNEQFF. CDR3 nucleotide sequence: TGCGCCAGCAGCTTGGTACCGGGACTCAAGAGCTCCTACAATGAGCAGTTCTTC.